The 26 T cell receptor beta chains below all came from one sample that was sequenced in a study of cytomegalovirus exposure and HLA in healthy donors. PCR used 60 Vbeta primers and 13 Jbeta primers. The assay was immunoSEQ multiplex PCR, and TCRdb's table has in-frame clones only and misses some. The sample includes 200,000 or so clones, around 77% of them seen just once. Sequencing input: PBMCs. The receptor set was obtained from a woman aged 25 to 39 in good health and CMV-seronegative.

The chain carries TRBV7-6 and TRBJ2-5; D is unresolved. The germline CDR1 and CDR2 sequences are SGHVS and FNYEAQ. This CDR3 has 12 amino acids. V lost 5 bases and J lost 5, with 9 bases in between. The CDR3 spells CASSPPRETQYF. DNA of the CDR3: TGTGCCAGCAGCCCCCCCAGGGAGACCCAGTACTTC. Based on the CDR3 plus reference TRBV7-6 and TRBJ2-5, the full variable domain is GAGVSQSPRYKVTKRGQDVALRCDPISGHVSLYWYRQALGQGPEFLTYFNYEAQQDKSGLPNDRFSAERPEGSISTLTIQRTEQRDSAMYRCASSPPRETQYFGPGTRLLVL.

This clone appeared a few times. The chain links TRBV7-8 to TRBJ1-4, with a possible D match to TRBD1 (6 bases). V was trimmed by 7 bases and J by 3 bases, leaving 9 bases between them. This CDR3 has 13 residues. CDR1 and CDR2 from the germline V gene are SGHVS and FQNEAQ. As DNA, the CDR3 is TGTGCCAGCAAAGGGGGTCCTAATGAAAAACTGTTTTTT. Encoded protein: CASKGGPNEKLFF.

In its sample, this clone was seen a few times. The chain has TRBV29-1 and TRBJ1-4; maybe TRBD1 (6 bases). Germline CDR1 SQVTM, CDR2 ANQGSEA. V was shortened by 4 bases and J by 8 bases, with 11 bases between the two germline ends. This CDR3 has 12 residues. CDR3 DNA: TGCAGCGTTGCGGCAGGGGACGAAAAACTGTTTTTT. As protein: CSVAAGDEKLFF.

The chain links TRBV13 to TRBJ1-2; D gene uncertain. Germline CDR1 is PRHDT and CDR2 is FYEKMQ (reference sequence). This CDR3 is built from 16 residues. V was pared by 0 bases and J by 0 bases, with 11 bases between. The CDR3 sequence: CASSLGGGLTNYGYTF. CDR3 nucleotide sequence: TGTGCCAGCAGCTTAGGGGGAGGTCTAACTAACTATGGCTACACCTTC.

The chain carries TRBV4-2 and TRBJ2-7; 13 nucleotides agree with TRBD2. With V trimmed by 4 bases and J by 4 bases, 1 base remained unmatched. The germline V gene encodes CDR1 LGHNA and CDR2 YNFKEQ. The CDR3 runs to 14 residues. The CDR3: CASSRTSGGYEQYF. CDR3 coding DNA: TGTGCCAGCAGCCGGACTAGCGGGGGATACGAGCAGTACTTC.

The rearrangement uses TRBV9 and TRBJ2-1; 10 bases line up with TRBD2. Germline V gene data show CDR1 as SGDLS and CDR2 as YYNGEE. The CDR3 spans 15 residues. The ends lost 4 bases at V and 2 bases at J; junction bases unmatched: 3. CDR3 in DNA: TGTGCCAGCAGCCGTACTAGCGGGACCTACAATGAGCAGTTCTTC. It translates to CASSRTSGTYNEQFF.

The chain combines TRBV7-9 with TRBJ2-7, with TRBD1 as a possible D gene (6 bases). This CDR3 has 12 amino acids. Trimming cost V 4 bases and J 7 bases, with 11 bases left between them. Per germline, CDR1 SEHNR and CDR2 FQNEAQ (reference sequence). The DNA for the CDR3 is TGTGCCAGCAGCTCACAGGGTAGGGAGCAGTACTTC. It yields the protein CASSSQGREQYF.

This clone has a single count. The gene calls are TRBV6-5 and TRBJ2-7; D might be TRBD1 (6 bases). CDR3 size: 15 residues. Per germline, CDR1 MNHEY and CDR2 SVGAGI. Trimming stripped 8 bases from V and 3 bases from J, with 20 bases between. The CDR3 reads CASADRSKRFYEQYF. The CDR3 DNA is TGTGCCAGCGCCGACAGGTCAAAACGGTTCTACGAGCAGTACTTC.

V usage is TRBV9 and J usage is TRBJ2-3; perhaps TRBD1 as D (5 bases). Germline lookup yields CDR1 SGDLS and CDR2 YYNGEE. CDR3 length: 15 residues. V was clipped by 7 bases and J by 2 bases, with 17 bases between them. The CDR3 is CASHPRGGNTDTQYF. CDR3 coding DNA: TGTGCCAGCCACCCTAGGGGCGGCAACACAGATACGCAGTATTTT.

The V call is TRBV2, the J call TRBJ2-1; 7 nucleotides align to TRBD2. The germline gives CDR1 SNHLY, CDR2 FYNNEI. The V and J ends lost 8 bases and 6 bases, in that order; junction bases with no gene match: 10. This CDR3 region has 14 residues. Written as DNA, the CDR3 is TGTGCCAGCGGAGTGGGAGGGTTGGTCAATGAGCAGTTCTTC. It codes for CASGVGGLVNEQFF. The full variable domain, with the rest looked up from reference TRBV2 and TRBJ2-1, is EPEVTQTPSHQVTQMGQEVILRCVPISNHLYFYWYRQILGQKVEFLVSFYNNEISEKSEIFDDQFSVERPDGSNFTLKIRSTKLEDSAMYFCASGVGGLVNEQFFGPGTRLTVL.

CDR3 DNA: TGCGCCAGCAGCCAATTGGGACAGTTAATAAATCAGCCCCAGCATTTT. Protein product: CASSQLGQLINQPQHF. The chain has TRBV4-1 and TRBJ1-5; 7 nucleotides line up with TRBD1. The CDR3 covers 16 residues. Germline-derived CDR1 and CDR2 are MGHRA and YSYEKL. Unmatched junction bases numbered 8, after V lost 2 bases and J lost 4 bases.

V is TRBV9 and J is TRBJ2-1; a possible D gene is TRBD1 (6 bases). Per the germline V gene, CDR1 is SGDLS and CDR2 is YYNGEE. The CDR3 sequence is 17 residues long. V was pared by 0 bases and J by 2 bases, with 15 bases between. CDR3 region: CASSVGVRGWAYNEQFF. CDR3 nucleotide sequence: TGTGCCAGCAGCGTAGGGGTCAGGGGTTGGGCCTACAATGAGCAGTTCTTC.

The chain has TRBV18 and TRBJ1-1; possibly TRBD1 for D (5 bases). V lost 9 bases and J 6 bases, leaving 20 bases between the germline ends. CDR1 is KGHSH, CDR2 LQKENI, per germline. The length of the CDR3 is 14 residues. CDR3 sequence: CASWFGREVPEAFF. The CDR3, as DNA: TGTGCCAGTTGGTTTGGCAGGGAGGTTCCTGAAGCTTTCTTT.

The chain has TRBV5-1 and TRBJ2-3; D might be TRBD2 (6 bases). Trimming left V 1 base short and J 4 bases short, with 19 bases between. This CDR3 has 17 amino acids. Germline lookup yields CDR1 SGHRS and CDR2 YFSETQ. The CDR3 spells CASSLSSGTPKADTQYF. The DNA for the CDR3 is TGCGCCAGCAGCTTGAGCTCCGGGACTCCTAAGGCAGATACGCAGTATTTT.

The rearrangement joins TRBV5-6 to TRBJ1-1, with D possibly being TRBD1 (5 bases). The ends were cut back, 1 base at V and 6 bases at J, with 10 bases in the middle. Germline V CDR1 and CDR2: SGHDT, YYEEEE. The CDR3 length is 13 residues. CDR3 region: CASSLTGYSEAFF. The CDR3 DNA sequence: TGTGCCAGCAGCTTGACAGGCTACTCTGAAGCTTTCTTT. Full variable domain (outside the CDR3, taken from reference TRBV5-6 and TRBJ1-1): DAGVTQSPTHLIKTRGQQVTLRCSPKSGHDTVSWYQQALGQGPQFIFQYYEEEERQRGNFPDRFSGHQFPNYSSELNVNALLLGDSALYLCASSLTGYSEAFFGQGTRLTVV.

The J gene is TRBJ2-7, the V gene TRBV10-1; 9 bases align to TRBD2. The V gene end was trimmed by 5 bases and the J gene end by 2 bases; junction bases not matched to a gene: 10. This CDR3 is 16 amino acids long. Germline values: CDR1 WNHNN, CDR2 SYGVQD (reference sequence). The CDR3 sequence is CASSYHGAGGPYEQYF. The CDR3, as DNA: TGCGCCAGCAGTTACCACGGGGCGGGAGGGCCCTACGAGCAGTACTTC.

The chain employs TRBV13 and TRBJ2-6; no definite D call. This CDR3 contains 16 residues. Germline CDR1 reads PRHDT; CDR2 reads FYEKMQ (reference sequence). V gave up 0 bases and J gave up 4 bases, with 10 bases separating them. CDR3 amino acids: CASSLGPGSGANVLTF. CDR3 coding DNA: TGTGCCAGCAGCTTAGGGCCCGGGTCCGGGGCCAACGTCCTGACTTTC.

This sequence joins TRBV18 and TRBJ2-1, with 8 nucleotides matching TRBD1. This CDR3 spans 15 amino acids. Trimming at V came to 4 bases and at J to 6 bases, leaving 8 bases not matched to a gene. Germline CDR1 KGHSH, CDR2 LQKENI. The CDR3 is CASSHGQGIFNEQFF. Written as DNA, the CDR3 is TGTGCCAGCTCACATGGACAGGGAATTTTCAATGAGCAGTTCTTC.

The genes are TRBV19 and TRBJ1-2; 10 bases are a match to TRBD1. From germline, CDR1 is LNHDA and CDR2 SQIVND (reference sequence). Unmatched junction bases numbered 9, after V lost 10 bases and J lost 4 bases. The CDR3 covers 14 residues. The CDR3: CATFDRGRLYGYTF. The DNA for the CDR3 is TGTGCCACCTTTGACAGGGGGCGTCTCTATGGCTACACCTTC. Full variable domain (rest looked up from reference TRBV19 and TRBJ1-2): DGGITQSPKYLFRKEGQNVTLSCEQNLNHDAMYWYRQDPGQGLRLIYYSQIVNDFQKGDIAEGYSVSREKKESFPLTVTSAQKNPTAFYLCATFDRGRLYGYTFGSGTRLTVV.

Comment on this clone: A junction end diverges from the germline sequence, so it may reflect a read error. CDR3 sequence reads: CSSSRSSYGYTF. CDR3 DNA: TGTTCCAGCAGCCGGAGTTCTTATGGCTACACCTTC. The rearrangement links TRBV7-9 to TRBJ1-2, with D unresolved. The CDR3 covers 12 residues. In germline, CDR1 is SEHNR, CDR2 FQNEAQ (reference sequence).

This clone was picked up a small number of times. The rearrangement links TRBV6-4 to TRBJ2-1; TRBD1 agrees at 8 bases. CDR3 length: 14 residues. The germline V gene has CDR1 MRHNA and CDR2 SNTAGT. Germline trimming cut 5 bases from V and 5 bases from J; bases unmatched to any gene: 5. The CDR3 protein is CASSQGQGNNEQFF. In DNA form, the CDR3 reads TGTGCCAGCAGTCAAGGACAGGGTAACAATGAGCAGTTCTTC.

The V gene is TRBV2, the J gene TRBJ2-1, with 7 nucleotides matching TRBD2. V shed 6 bases and J 9 bases; nucleotides not matched to a gene: 17. Germline loops: CDR1 SNHLY, CDR2 FYNNEI. This CDR3 is built from 16 residues. The chain's CDR3 is CASRDRRGGSFGEQFF. As DNA, the CDR3 is TGTGCCAGCAGGGATAGGCGAGGCGGGAGCTTCGGTGAGCAGTTCTTC.

This clone was observed once. This chain uses TRBV5-4 with TRBJ2-5; 10 bases align to TRBD1. CDR1 is SGHNT, CDR2 YYREEE, per germline (reference sequence). This CDR3 is built from 16 residues. V shed 3 bases, J shed 4 bases, and the junction held 9 bases outside the gene matches. CDR3 bases: TGTGCCAGCAGCTCCACCGGGACAGGGGTTTTAGAGACCCAGTACTTC. As protein: CASSSTGTGVLETQYF.

This clone showed up just once. The V gene is TRBV5-1, the J gene TRBJ2-3; tentative D call: TRBD2 (5 bases). The CDR3 has 15 amino acids. Trimming stripped 4 bases from V and 0 bases from J, with 12 bases between. Per germline, CDR1 SGHRS and CDR2 YFSETQ. CDR3 region: CASSRGLASTDTQYF. In nucleotides, the CDR3 is TGCGCCAGCAGCCGTGGACTGGCTAGCACAGATACGCAGTATTTT. The full variable domain, completed using reference TRBV5-1 and TRBJ2-3, is KAGVTQTPRYLIKTRGQQVTLSCSPISGHRSVSWYQQTPGQGLQFLFEYFSETQRNKGNFPGRFSGRQFSNSRSEMNVSTLELGDSALYLCASSRGLASTDTQYFGPGTRLTVL.

This sequence joins TRBV7-9 and TRBJ2-7; D might be TRBD1 (7 bases). V was trimmed by 1 base and J by 3 bases, leaving 13 bases between them. The CDR3 extends over 15 amino acids. The germline CDR1 and CDR2 sequences are SEHNR and FQNEAQ (reference sequence). CDR3 sequence reads: CASSLEWQGGYEQYF. The CDR3 coding sequence is TGTGCCAGCAGCTTAGAATGGCAGGGGGGCTACGAGCAGTACTTC. Full variable domain (outside the CDR3, taken from reference TRBV7-9 and TRBJ2-7): DTGVSQNPRHKITKRGQNVTFRCDPISEHNRLYWYRQTLGQGPEFLTYFQNEAQLEKSRLLSDRFSAERPKGSFSTLEIQRTEQGDSAMYLCASSLEWQGGYEQYFGPGTRLTVT.

The CDR3 sequence is CAISERGAETQYF. The CDR3 DNA is TGTGCCATCAGTGAGCGTGGGGCGGAGACCCAGTACTTC. The chain uses TRBV10-3 and TRBJ2-5; the D gene is possibly TRBD1 (5 bases). The V end was cut by 2 bases, the J end by 5 bases, with 9 bases between. Germline CDR1 reads ENHRY; CDR2 reads SYGVKD. The length of the CDR3 is 13 residues.